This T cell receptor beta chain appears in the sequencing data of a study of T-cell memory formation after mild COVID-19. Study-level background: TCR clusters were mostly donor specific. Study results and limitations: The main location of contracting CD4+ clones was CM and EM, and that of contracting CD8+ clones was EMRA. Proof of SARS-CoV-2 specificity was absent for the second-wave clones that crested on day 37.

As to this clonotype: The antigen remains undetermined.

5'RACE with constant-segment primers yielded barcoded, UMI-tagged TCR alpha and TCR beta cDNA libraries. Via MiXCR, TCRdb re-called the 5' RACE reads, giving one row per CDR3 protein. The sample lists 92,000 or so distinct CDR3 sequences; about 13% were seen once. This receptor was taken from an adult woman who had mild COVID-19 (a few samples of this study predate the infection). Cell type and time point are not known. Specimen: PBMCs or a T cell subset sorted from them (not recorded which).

Here the CDR3 DNA reads TGTGCCAGAAGTCTCTCCCGGGACAGCTCCTACGAGCAGTACTTC. Translating gives CARSLSRDSSYEQYF. The J gene is TRBJ2-7, the V gene TRBV12-3 or TRBV12-4, with 7 bases matching TRBD1. Trimming at V came to 9 bases and at J to 0 bases, leaving 11 bases not matched to a gene. The CDR3 length is 15 residues.